A selection of T cell receptor beta chains follows, all from one sample in a study of shared clonotypes between healthy human individuals. TCRdb keeps only in-frame clones here, not all; method: immunoSEQ multiplex PCR. The sample lists around 2.5 million clones; approximately 94% were seen once. Sequencing was performed on naive CD4+ T cells from PBMCs. The origin of the receptors is a man younger than 35 in good health. Some clones in this sample may be carry-over from other donors' samples. The CDR3 runs from the conserved cysteine through the conserved F or W. The order of the fields is J gene, clone size, D gene, V gene, CDR3 DNA, CDR3 protein. D genes are given only for firm matches. Only some rows state a clone size, as once, few, many or a class for expanded clones.

j_call: TRBJ1-2; clone_size: .; d_call: TRBD1; v_call: TRBV27; cdr3_nt: TGTGCCAGCAGTTCACTTAACTCGGGACAGGGGAGCGGCTACACCTTC; cdr3_aa: CASSSLNSGQGSGYTF
j_call: TRBJ2-1; clone_size: .; d_call: .; v_call: TRBV5-6; cdr3_nt: TGTGCCAGCAGCTTGTACGTTACAGGCTTGAGCAATGAGCAGTTCTTC; cdr3_aa: CASSLYVTGLSNEQFF
j_call: TRBJ2-2; clone_size: .; d_call: .; v_call: TRBV19; cdr3_nt: TGTGCCAGTAGTTTCTACAGGGTTTCCGGGGAGCTGTTTTTT; cdr3_aa: CASSFYRVSGELFF
j_call: TRBJ2-3; clone_size: .; d_call: .; v_call: TRBV5-1; cdr3_nt: TGCGCCAGCAGCTTGATGGGGGGGCGTTATATTGCAGATACGCAGTATTTT; cdr3_aa: CASSLMGGRYIADTQYF
j_call: TRBJ1-5; clone_size: .; d_call: .; v_call: TRBV21-1; cdr3_nt: TGTGCCAGCAGCAAAGTTCCCCCTGAGAGTCAGCCCCAGCATTTT; cdr3_aa: CASSKVPPESQPQHF
j_call: TRBJ2-3; clone_size: .; d_call: TRBD1; v_call: TRBV5-1; cdr3_nt: TGCGCCAGCAGCATGGGACAGGGGGCAGATACGCAGTATTTT; cdr3_aa: CASSMGQGADTQYF
j_call: TRBJ2-6; clone_size: once; d_call: .; v_call: TRBV9; cdr3_nt: TGTGCCAGCAGCGTAAAGCCAGGGGCGGCCCCGTCTGGGGCCAACGTCCTGACTTTC; cdr3_aa: CASSVKPGAAPSGANVLTF
j_call: TRBJ1-3; clone_size: .; d_call: .; v_call: TRBV28; cdr3_nt: TGTGGCACTGAGGGCTCTGGAAACACCATATATTTT; cdr3_aa: CGTEGSGNTIYF
j_call: TRBJ2-1; clone_size: .; d_call: TRBD2; v_call: TRBV6-6; cdr3_nt: TGTGCCAGCAGTCTAGCGGGAGGGACGAATGAGCAGTTCTTC; cdr3_aa: CASSLAGGTNEQFF
j_call: TRBJ1-5; clone_size: .; d_call: .; v_call: TRBV2; cdr3_nt: TGTGCCAGCAGTGAGGGTCAGGGGTCTCAGCCCCAGCATTTT; cdr3_aa: CASSEGQGSQPQHF
j_call: TRBJ1-4; clone_size: .; d_call: .; v_call: TRBV7-8; cdr3_nt: TGTGCCAGCAGCTTCACGGGCCGAGAAGAAAAACTGTTTTTT; cdr3_aa: CASSFTGREEKLFF
j_call: TRBJ2-2; clone_size: .; d_call: .; v_call: TRBV14; cdr3_nt: TGTGCCAGCAGCCGCGAAATGGCCGGGGAGCTGTTTTTT; cdr3_aa: CASSREMAGELFF
j_call: TRBJ2-4; clone_size: .; d_call: .; v_call: TRBV14; cdr3_nt: TGTGCCAGCAGCCGCTCGGCATTTGACATTCAGTACTTC; cdr3_aa: CASSRSAFDIQYF
j_call: TRBJ1-5; clone_size: .; d_call: .; v_call: TRBV4-2; cdr3_nt: TGTGCCAGCAGCCAAGAGCGAGGGCGCCTCAATCAGCCCCAGCATTTT; cdr3_aa: CASSQERGRLNQPQHF
j_call: TRBJ1-3; clone_size: .; d_call: .; v_call: TRBV6-5; cdr3_nt: TGTGCCTCCGGCCGCTCATCTGGAAACACCATATATTTT; cdr3_aa: CASGRSSGNTIYF
j_call: TRBJ2-3; clone_size: .; d_call: .; v_call: TRBV5-1; cdr3_nt: TGCGCCAGCAGCTCCGAAGATTGGGCAAGGGGGGCCTGGGGCACAGATACGCAGTATTTT; cdr3_aa: CASSSEDWARGAWGTDTQYF
j_call: TRBJ2-7; clone_size: .; d_call: .; v_call: TRBV2; cdr3_nt: TGTGCCAGCAGCCAAGAAATGGGGTCGGCCTACGAGCAGTACTTC; cdr3_aa: CASSQEMGSAYEQYF
j_call: TRBJ2-1; clone_size: .; d_call: .; v_call: TRBV30; cdr3_nt: TGTGCCTGGAGTGTATTTACGCCTTCCGATGAGCAGTTCTTC; cdr3_aa: CAWSVFTPSDEQFF
j_call: TRBJ1-2; clone_size: once; d_call: .; v_call: TRBV11-2; cdr3_nt: TGTGCCAGCAGCTGGGACCACTATGGCTACACCTTC; cdr3_aa: CASSWDHYGYTF
j_call: TRBJ2-1; clone_size: .; d_call: TRBD2; v_call: TRBV10-3; cdr3_nt: TGTGCCACCCGGGATGGAGCGGGAGAGTACAATGAGCAGTTCTTC; cdr3_aa: CATRDGAGEYNEQFF
j_call: TRBJ2-5; clone_size: .; d_call: .; v_call: TRBV7-2; cdr3_nt: TGTGCCAGCACCCTAGCGACCGGAATTCGAGAGACCCAGTACTTC; cdr3_aa: CASTLATGIRETQYF
j_call: TRBJ2-7; clone_size: .; d_call: .; v_call: TRBV9; cdr3_nt: TGTGCCAGCAGCGTAGGATGGGGGACCGCCTACGAGCAGTACTTC; cdr3_aa: CASSVGWGTAYEQYF
j_call: TRBJ2-7; clone_size: .; d_call: .; v_call: TRBV7-2; cdr3_nt: TGTGCCAGCAGCTTATTCGTTTCCTACGAGCAGTACTTC; cdr3_aa: CASSLFVSYEQYF
j_call: TRBJ1-1; clone_size: .; d_call: .; v_call: TRBV27; cdr3_nt: TGTGCCAGCGGGGAGAGGTGGGGGCAGGCTTTCTTT; cdr3_aa: CASGERWGQAFF
j_call: TRBJ2-1; clone_size: .; d_call: .; v_call: TRBV7-3; cdr3_nt: TGTGCCAATGAGTATGTGGGGGTCACCTACAATGAGCAGTTCTTC; cdr3_aa: CANEYVGVTYNEQFF
j_call: TRBJ2-7; clone_size: .; d_call: .; v_call: TRBV5-1; cdr3_nt: TGCGCCAGCAGCGCCGGGACTTCTCCCTCCTACGAGCAGTACTTC; cdr3_aa: CASSAGTSPSYEQYF
j_call: TRBJ2-5; clone_size: .; d_call: .; v_call: TRBV6-5; cdr3_nt: TGTGCCAGCAGTTACCAGACAGCGTCCCAAGAGACCCAGTACTTC; cdr3_aa: CASSYQTASQETQYF
j_call: TRBJ2-1; clone_size: .; d_call: .; v_call: TRBV7-3; cdr3_nt: TGTGCCAGCAGCTTAGGAAGCGCGTCCTACAATGAGCAGTTCTTC; cdr3_aa: CASSLGSASYNEQFF
j_call: TRBJ2-5; clone_size: .; d_call: TRBD2; v_call: TRBV2; cdr3_nt: TGTGCCGCCAGCCCGGTAGCGGGAGGAGAGACCCAGTACTTC; cdr3_aa: CAASPVAGGETQYF
j_call: TRBJ1-2; clone_size: .; d_call: TRBD1; v_call: TRBV6-5; cdr3_nt: TGTGCCAGCAGTTCAGGACAGGGCAACTATGGTTACACCTTC; cdr3_aa: CASSSGQGNYGYTF
j_call: TRBJ2-1; clone_size: .; d_call: TRBD2; v_call: TRBV19; cdr3_nt: TGTGCCAGTAGTATAAGGACTAGCGGGGTCGGGCATGAGCAGTTCTTC; cdr3_aa: CASSIRTSGVGHEQFF
j_call: TRBJ2-7; clone_size: .; d_call: TRBD1; v_call: TRBV4-1; cdr3_nt: TGCGCCAGCAGCCCCTTCACCGGGACAGTCTACGAGCAGTACTTC; cdr3_aa: CASSPFTGTVYEQYF
j_call: TRBJ2-7; clone_size: .; d_call: .; v_call: TRBV28; cdr3_nt: TGTGCCAGCATGTACAGAACGGAGCAGTACTTC; cdr3_aa: CASMYRTEQYF
j_call: TRBJ1-5; clone_size: .; d_call: .; v_call: TRBV7-8; cdr3_nt: TGTGCCAGCAGCTCTAAACAGGGTCAGCCCCAGCATTTT; cdr3_aa: CASSSKQGQPQHF
j_call: TRBJ2-1; clone_size: once; d_call: TRBD2; v_call: TRBV9; cdr3_nt: TGTGCCAGCAGCGTAGTCTTAGCGGGCTTGGATGAGCAGTTCTTC; cdr3_aa: CASSVVLAGLDEQFF
j_call: TRBJ1-1; clone_size: .; d_call: .; v_call: TRBV7-2; cdr3_nt: TGTGCCAGCAGCCCGACTGGGAACACTGAAGCTTTCTTT; cdr3_aa: CASSPTGNTEAFF
j_call: TRBJ1-1; clone_size: .; d_call: .; v_call: TRBV28; cdr3_nt: TGTGCCAGCAGTCCACTAACCCACAGGGCAGGTGGAGCTTTCTTT; cdr3_aa: CASSPLTHRAGGAFF
j_call: TRBJ2-4; clone_size: .; d_call: .; v_call: TRBV23-1; cdr3_nt: TGCGCCAGCAGTCAGCACTTAGCGTCACCGCGTAAAAACATTCAGTACTTC; cdr3_aa: CASSQHLASPRKNIQYF
j_call: TRBJ2-7; clone_size: .; d_call: TRBD1; v_call: TRBV9; cdr3_nt: TGTGCCAGCAGCGTAGCCGGACAGGGAATCTACGAGCAGTACTTC; cdr3_aa: CASSVAGQGIYEQYF
j_call: TRBJ2-1; clone_size: .; d_call: .; v_call: TRBV20-1; cdr3_nt: TGCAGTGCTGGGGGTGGAGATGAGCAGTTCTTC; cdr3_aa: CSAGGGDEQFF
j_call: TRBJ2-5; clone_size: .; d_call: TRBD2; v_call: TRBV5-4; cdr3_nt: TGTGCCAGCAGCCCAGGCGGGGGGGGAAAGACTAGCCGCGTGCAGTACTTC; cdr3_aa: CASSPGGGGKTSRVQYF
j_call: TRBJ1-4; clone_size: .; d_call: .; v_call: TRBV5-4; cdr3_nt: TGTGCCAGCAGCTTGAGGGAGGCGGGAGGAAAACTGTTTTTT; cdr3_aa: CASSLREAGGKLFF
j_call: TRBJ2-5; clone_size: .; d_call: .; v_call: TRBV5-6; cdr3_nt: TGTGCCAGCAGCTTCCCCCGAACGGCCCAGTACTTC; cdr3_aa: CASSFPRTAQYF
j_call: TRBJ2-7; clone_size: .; d_call: TRBD2; v_call: TRBV11-2; cdr3_nt: TGTGCCAGCAACTCGAAGGGGACTAGCGGGAGCTACGAGCAGTACTTC; cdr3_aa: CASNSKGTSGSYEQYF
j_call: TRBJ2-3; clone_size: .; d_call: TRBD1; v_call: TRBV7-3; cdr3_nt: TGTGCCAGCAGCTTACAGGGGGAGACAGATACGCAGTATTTT; cdr3_aa: CASSLQGETDTQYF
j_call: TRBJ1-1; clone_size: .; d_call: .; v_call: TRBV20-1; cdr3_nt: TGCAGTGCTAGCGAGACAGACTCGGCTTTCTTT; cdr3_aa: CSASETDSAFF